A selection of T cell receptor beta chains follows, all from one sample in a study of immune evolution from preneoplasia to lung adenocarcinoma. Clones were sequenced by immunoSEQ multiplex PCR, and TCRdb holds only the in-frame ones, with some missing. Of 7,400 or so clones in the sample, 55% to 75% were seen once. Material for sequencing was FFPE lung adenocarcinoma in situ tissue. The receptors shown here come from an older donor with lung adenocarcinoma. Some clones in this sample may be carry-over from other donors' samples. The CDR3 runs from the conserved cysteine through the conserved F or W. A D gene is named only where the DNA matches it firmly. Clone size is shown for a subset of rows, as once, few, many or a class of expanded clone.

abundance,j_gene,d_gene,v_gene,CDR3nt,CDR3aa
-,TRBJ1-1,-,TRBV28,TGTGCCAGCAGTTTGCGGGGGGACGCGGCTTTCTTT,CASSLRGDAAFF
-,TRBJ2-7,-,TRBV30,TGTGCCTGGAGTGGAGGGAACAGGGACCACGAGCAGTACTTC,CAWSGGNRDHEQYF
-,TRBJ1-5,-,TRBV28,TGTGCCAGCAGTGAACAGGGTCCTTATCAACCCCAGCATTTT,CASSEQGPYQPQHF
-,TRBJ1-5,-,TRBV10-1,TGCGCCAGCAGTGAAGGTTATCAGCCCCAGCATTTT,CASSEGYQPQHF
-,TRBJ2-2,-,TRBV6-6,TGTGCCAGCAGTTACGGCAGGGGTGTCGGGGAGCTGTTTTTT,CASSYGRGVGELFF
-,TRBJ1-5,TRBD1,TRBV6-6,TGTGCCAGCAGAACCACAGGGGGAGTTAGCAATCAGCCCCAGCATTTT,CASRTTGGVSNQPQHF
-,TRBJ2-7,-,TRBV18,TGTGCCAGCTCCCAAGGACGGGCCTACGAGCAGTACTTC,CASSQGRAYEQYF
few,TRBJ1-1,TRBD1,TRBV18,TGTGCCAGCTCTTCCAGGACAGGGGATTTTGTAGCTTTCTTT,CASSSRTGDFVAFF
-,TRBJ1-1,TRBD1,TRBV4-2,TGTGCCAGCAGCCAACCAGGGACAGGGAACACTGAAGCTTTCTTT,CASSQPGTGNTEAFF
few,TRBJ2-7,TRBD2,TRBV5-1,TGCGCCAGCAGCTTGTCAGACGGGGGGACCTACGAGCAGTACTTC,CASSLSDGGTYEQYF